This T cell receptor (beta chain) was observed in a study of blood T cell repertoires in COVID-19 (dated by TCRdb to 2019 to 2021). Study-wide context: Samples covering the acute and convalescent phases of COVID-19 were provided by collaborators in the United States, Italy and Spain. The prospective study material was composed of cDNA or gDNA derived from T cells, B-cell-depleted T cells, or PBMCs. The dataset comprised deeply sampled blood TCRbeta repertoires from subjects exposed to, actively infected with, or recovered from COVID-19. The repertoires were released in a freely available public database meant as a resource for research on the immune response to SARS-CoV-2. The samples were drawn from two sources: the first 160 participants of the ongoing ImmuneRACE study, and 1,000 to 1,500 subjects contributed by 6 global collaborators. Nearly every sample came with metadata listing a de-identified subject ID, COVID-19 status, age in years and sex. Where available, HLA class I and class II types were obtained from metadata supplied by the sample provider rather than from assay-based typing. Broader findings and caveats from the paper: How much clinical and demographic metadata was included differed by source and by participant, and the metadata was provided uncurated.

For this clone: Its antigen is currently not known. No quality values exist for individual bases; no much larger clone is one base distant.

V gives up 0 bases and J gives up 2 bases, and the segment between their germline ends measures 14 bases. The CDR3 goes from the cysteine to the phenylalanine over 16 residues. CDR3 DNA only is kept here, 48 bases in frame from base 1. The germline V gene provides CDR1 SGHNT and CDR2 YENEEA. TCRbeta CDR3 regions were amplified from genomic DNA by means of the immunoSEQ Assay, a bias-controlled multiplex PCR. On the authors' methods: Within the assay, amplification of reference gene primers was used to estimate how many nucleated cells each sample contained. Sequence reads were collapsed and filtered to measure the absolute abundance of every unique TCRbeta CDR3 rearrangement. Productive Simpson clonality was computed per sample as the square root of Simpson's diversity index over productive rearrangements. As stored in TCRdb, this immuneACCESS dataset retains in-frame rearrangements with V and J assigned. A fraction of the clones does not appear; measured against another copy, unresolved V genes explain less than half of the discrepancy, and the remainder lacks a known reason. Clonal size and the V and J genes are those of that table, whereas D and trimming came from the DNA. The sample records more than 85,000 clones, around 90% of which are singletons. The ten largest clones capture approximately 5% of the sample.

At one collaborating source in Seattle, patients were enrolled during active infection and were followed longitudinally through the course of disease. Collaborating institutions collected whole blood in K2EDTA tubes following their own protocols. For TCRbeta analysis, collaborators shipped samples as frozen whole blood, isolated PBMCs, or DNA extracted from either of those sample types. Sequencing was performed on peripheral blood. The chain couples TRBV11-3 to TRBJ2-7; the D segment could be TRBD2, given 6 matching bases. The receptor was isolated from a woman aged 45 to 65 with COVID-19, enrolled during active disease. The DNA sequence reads TGTGCCAGCAGCTTAGATGGCGGGGTTAGTCCCTACGAGCAGTACTTC. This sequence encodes CASSLDGGVSPYEQYF.